This T cell receptor beta chain was obtained from a study of blood T cell repertoires in COVID-19. The CDR3 covers 14 residues. V gave up 6 bases and J gave up 7 bases; unmatched junction bases: 10. The V gene's germline CDR1 is SNHLY and CDR2 FYNNEI. Measured with immunoSEQ multiplex PCR; TCRdb has only the in-frame clones, and not every one. The sample records a few hundred thousand clones, just over 90% being singletons. Sequenced sample: PBMCs or T cells enriched from blood (not recorded which). The chain is built from TRBV2 and TRBJ1-2; 8 bases are shared with TRBD1. The receptor comes from a woman aged 40 to 50 who had been exposed to COVID-19. In DNA, the CDR3 is TGTGCCAGCAGCGAAACGACAGGGGCGTTTGGCTACACCTTC. Translated, it gives CASSETTGAFGYTF.